A selection of T cell receptor beta chains follows, all from one sample in a study of T cells after yellow fever vaccination. TCRdb recomputed calls from the 5' RACE reads with MiXCR, one row per CDR3 protein. The table lists about 580,000 distinct CDR3 sequences, approximately 16% of them singletons, with 17% in the top ten. This material consisted of PBMCs, taken 5 days after the first yellow fever vaccination. These TCRs come from a man between 18 and 35 years old who received the YFV17D yellow fever vaccine. The CDR3 runs from the conserved cysteine through the conserved F or W. Fields, in order: V gene, clone size, CDR3 length, J gene, D gene, CDR3 DNA, CDR3 protein. The D gene is left open where the match is weak. A clone size is listed for some rows: how often the clone was seen (once, few, many), or a class if it is expanded.

TRBV20-1	NA	16	TRBJ2-3	TRBD2	TGCAGTGCTATCAAGACTAGCGGGGGGTCCACAGATACGCAGTATTTT	CSAIKTSGGSTDTQYF
TRBV20-1	NA	13	TRBJ2-1	TRBD1	TGCAGTGCTGGCACGACAGGGCGGAATGAGCAGTTCTTC	CSAGTTGRNEQFF
TRBV7-7	few	14	TRBJ2-5	NA	TGTGCTAGCAGCCGCTTTACAGCCAAAGAGACCCAGTACTTC	CASSRFTAKETQYF
TRBV6-1	NA	15	TRBJ2-1	TRBD2	TGTGCCAGCAGTCGGGCGGGACTAGCGGCCAATGAGCAGTTCTTC	CASSRAGLAANEQFF
TRBV6-5	NA	14	TRBJ1-1	NA	TGTGCCAGCAGTCTACAGGGTCTGATCACTGAAGCTTTCTTT	CASSLQGLITEAFF
TRBV5-4	many	12	TRBJ1-1	NA	TGTGCCAGCAGATCCGGACAGACTGAAGCTTTCTTT	CASRSGQTEAFF
TRBV9	few	16	TRBJ2-3	TRBD2	TGTGCCAGCAGCGTAGCGCAGCGGGGTAGCACAGATACGCAGTATTTT	CASSVAQRGSTDTQYF
TRBV11-2	few	13	TRBJ2-1	TRBD1	TGTGCCGGCAGACAGGGCCTCGACAATGAGCAGTTCTTC	CAGRQGLDNEQFF
TRBV7-2	NA	16	TRBJ2-1	TRBD2	TGTGCCAGCAGCTTAGGCGGGGGGGCCCTCTACAATGAGCAGTTCTTC	CASSLGGGALYNEQFF
TRBV2	NA	14	TRBJ1-6	TRBD1	TGTGCCAGCAGTGAAGCGCAGGGGGATTCACCCCTCCACTTT	CASSEAQGDSPLHF
TRBV5-1	few	15	TRBJ2-3	NA	TGCGCCAGCAGCCCCGGTTCGTTACACACAGATACGCAGTATTTT	CASSPGSLHTDTQYF
TRBV5-4	NA	15	TRBJ2-5	TRBD1	TGTGCCAGCAGCTTTGGACAGGGGACCTACAAGACCCAGTACTTC	CASSFGQGTYKTQYF
TRBV11-2	few	15	TRBJ1-6	NA	TGTGCCAGCAGCTTAGTAGACGCGGGCGGTTCACCCCTCCACTTT	CASSLVDAGGSPLHF
TRBV18	NA	16	TRBJ2-2	TRBD1	TGTGCCAGCTCACCTCAACAACGACAGGGCACCGGGGAGCTGTTTTTT	CASSPQQRQGTGELFF
TRBV29-1	NA	13	TRBJ2-7	TRBD1	TGCAGCGTTGCCGACAGGGTCCGGTACGAGCAGTACTTC	CSVADRVRYEQYF
TRBV7-9	few	15	TRBJ2-5	TRBD2	TGTGCCAGCGGCCCCCCTCCCGGGGGGCAAGAGACCCAGTACTTC	CASGPPPGGQETQYF
TRBV5-1	NA	17	TRBJ2-2	NA	TGCGCCAGCAGCCCCCTCGGCGGGCAGACGAACACCGGGGAGCTGTTTTTT	CASSPLGGQTNTGELFF
TRBV5-1	NA	19	TRBJ2-3	NA	TGCGCCAGCAGCCTCGGCCTCGGTGGGGGGGCTTCAAGCACAGATACGCAGTATTTT	CASSLGLGGGASSTDTQYF
TRBV7-3	NA	20	TRBJ2-6	TRBD2	TGTGCCAGCAGCTTAACGAATCCGCCTAGCGGGGCCTCTGGGCCCAACGTCCTGACTTTC	CASSLTNPPSGASGPNVLTF
TRBV6-2/TRBV6-3	NA	14	TRBJ2-1	NA	TGTGCCAGCAGTCTCTTAACTAGGCCCAATGAGCAGTTCTTC	CASSLLTRPNEQFF
TRBV4-2	few	18	TRBJ2-3	TRBD2	TGTGCCAGCAGCCAAACTAGCGGGGGGCGGTACGGTACAGATACGCAGTATTTT	CASSQTSGGRYGTDTQYF
TRBV18	NA	16	TRBJ1-3	TRBD1	TGTGCCAGCTCACCCCCAGGACAGGGGGTTGGAAACACCATATATTTT	CASSPPGQGVGNTIYF
TRBV7-6	few	15	TRBJ2-1	NA	TGTGCCAGCAGCCACGTATTCAGCTCCTACAATGAGCAGTTCTTC	CASSHVFSSYNEQFF
TRBV4-3	NA	14	TRBJ1-5	NA	TGCGCCAGCAGCCAAGAAAGGGGTGAGAGGCCCCAGCATTTT	CASSQERGERPQHF
TRBV2	NA	15	TRBJ2-5	TRBD1	TGTGCCAGCAGTGAAAGGACAGGGTGGTTCGAGACCCAGTACTTC	CASSERTGWFETQYF
TRBV19	few	15	TRBJ1-2	NA	TGTGCCAGTAGTAAGGACGCGGGTTTTGGCTCAGGCTACACCTTC	CASSKDAGFGSGYTF
TRBV6-5	few	13	TRBJ1-2	NA	TGTGCCAGCAGTTACTCCACCAGCTATGGCTACACCTTC	CASSYSTSYGYTF
TRBV12-3/TRBV12-4	NA	16	TRBJ2-3	NA	TGTCCTGAAAAAGCCCCCCGACAGATTTTCACAGATACGCAGTATTTT	CPEKAPRQIFTDTQYF
TRBV6-5	NA	13	TRBJ1-6	NA	TGTGCCAGCAGTTACAGGGATAATTCACCCCTCCACTTT	CASSYRDNSPLHF
TRBV6-2/TRBV6-3	few	16	TRBJ1-2	TRBD1	TGTGCCAGCAGTAACCCACCGGGACAGGGGTCTTATGGCTACACCTTC	CASSNPPGQGSYGYTF
TRBV7-2	few	15	TRBJ1-6	NA	TGTGCCAGCAGCTGGGAGTGGGGGCAGGGTTCACCCCTCCACTTT	CASSWEWGQGSPLHF
TRBV4-1	NA	15	TRBJ2-2	NA	TGCGCCAGCAGCCAAGCCGAGCTGGCCACCGGGGAGCTGTTTTTT	CASSQAELATGELFF
TRBV20-1	NA	12	TRBJ1-4	NA	TGCAGTGCTAGGGACTGGGAGGAAAAACTGTTTTTT	CSARDWEEKLFF
TRBV9	NA	12	TRBJ2-1	NA	TGTGCCAGCAGCGCGGTGGGGTATGAGCAGTTCTTC	CASSAVGYEQFF
TRBV7-6	NA	15	TRBJ2-7	TRBD1	TGTGCCAGCAGCCGAGCGGACAGGGAAGGCGACGAGCAGTACTTC	CASSRADREGDEQYF
TRBV7-2	many	16	TRBJ2-5	TRBD2	TGTGCCAGCAGCTTAGTAGGGACTAGCGGGGGTGAGACCCAGTACTTC	CASSLVGTSGGETQYF
TRBV7-2	NA	14	TRBJ2-5	NA	TGTGCCAGCAGCTTAGCCCGGTCGAAAGAGACCCAGTACTTC	CASSLARSKETQYF
TRBV6-5	few	15	TRBJ2-5	NA	TGTGCCAGCAGTTACAATAGTCGGGTAGCAGAGACCCAGTACTTC	CASSYNSRVAETQYF